One and the same sample provided the 22 T cell receptor beta chains below, sequenced in a study of blood T cell repertoires in COVID-19. The repertoire was sequenced with immunoSEQ multiplex PCR; TCRdb's copy has only in-frame clones and lacks some. The data contain about 320,000 clones, about nine tenths of them singletons. Source material: PBMCs or T cells enriched from blood (not recorded which). All receptors derive from a man aged 60 to 69 who had recovered from COVID-19.

This clone was observed once. The chain joins TRBV6-5 to TRBJ2-2; 9 positions match TRBD2. CDR3 size: 15 residues. The trim removed 7 bases at V and 5 bases at J, leaving 8 bases unmatched. The germline gives CDR1 MNHEY, CDR2 SVGAGI. The CDR3 DNA reads as TGTGCCAGCATGGGCGGGAGGGCCCGGACCGGGGAGCTGTTTTTT. Translation: CASMGGRARTGELFF.

The chain is built from TRBV9 and TRBJ1-4, with D maybe TRBD1 (5 bases). The CDR3 is made up of 15 amino acids. V lost 4 bases, J lost 5 bases, and 15 bases lay in between. CDR1 SGDLS and CDR2 YYNGEE come from the germline V gene. The CDR3 here is CASSPTGTANEKLFF. CDR3 DNA: TGTGCCAGCAGCCCCACCGGGACTGCGAATGAAAAACTGTTTTTT.

The chain is built from TRBV5-1 and TRBJ2-1; D remains unclear. Germline CDR1 reads SGHRS; CDR2 reads YFSETQ. The V end lost 2 bases, the J end lost 5 bases, and 14 bases lay between the germline ends. The CDR3 covers 15 residues. The CDR3 region is CASSFRLQGNNEQFF. The CDR3 DNA is TGCGCCAGCAGCTTCCGACTTCAAGGTAACAATGAGCAGTTCTTC.

The table lists this clone with a count of one. The rearrangement joins TRBV5-4 to TRBJ1-1; D is ambiguous. The CDR3 extends over 16 amino acids. Per germline, CDR1 SGHNT and CDR2 YYREEE (reference sequence). Trimming stripped 4 bases from V and 3 bases from J, with 19 bases between. CDR3: CASSPKGRTGDTEAFF. The CDR3 region has the DNA TGTGCCAGCAGCCCCAAAGGACGGACCGGGGACACTGAAGCTTTCTTT.

This chain joins TRBV18 and TRBJ2-1; TRBD2 agrees at 10 bases. The CDR3 loop spans 17 amino acids. The germline CDR1 and CDR2 sequences are KGHSH and LQKENI. Trimming at V came to 4 bases and at J to 7 bases, leaving 13 bases not matched to a gene. The CDR3 nucleotides read TGTGCCAGCTCACTTTCCCCTAGCGGGAGTGTTGGAAATGAGCAGTTCTTC. Protein: CASSLSPSGSVGNEQFF.

V usage is TRBV6-5 and J usage is TRBJ2-1, with 10 bases matching TRBD1. The CDR3 sequence is 15 residues long. The V gene end was trimmed by 4 bases and the J gene end by 2 bases; junction bases not matched to a gene: 2. CDR1 MNHEY and CDR2 SVGAGI come from the germline V gene. The CDR3 reads CASSSDRGAYNEQFF. CDR3 in DNA: TGTGCCAGCAGTTCGGACAGGGGGGCCTACAATGAGCAGTTCTTC.

V is TRBV12-2 and J is TRBJ2-4; the table gives TRBD2 as D, unverified against the DNA. TRBV12-2 is deemed a pseudogene. The CDR3 is 17 amino acids. The CDR3 sequence is CASRPTPRGKAKNIQYF. Written as DNA, the CDR3 is TGTGCAAGTCGCCCAACTCCTCGCGGGAAGGCCAAAAACATTCAGTACTTC.

V usage is TRBV27 and J usage is TRBJ2-3; tentatively, D is TRBD1 (6 bases). Germline V gene lookup returns CDR1 MNHEY and CDR2 SMNVEV (reference sequence). The CDR3 contains 14 residues. V was pared by 3 bases and J by 3 bases, with 10 bases between. Here the CDR3 DNA reads TGTGCCAGCAGTTTCATTCAGGGGACAGATACGCAGTATTTT. This gives the protein CASSFIQGTDTQYF.

This chain uses TRBV9 with TRBJ2-3; no clear D gene. The CDR3 contains 14 residues. V was cut by 4 bases and J by 2 bases, with 11 bases left in between. The germline V gene has CDR1 SGDLS and CDR2 YYNGEE. CDR3 residues: CASSIRSNTDTQYF. The CDR3 DNA is TGTGCCAGCAGCATAAGGAGCAACACAGATACGCAGTATTTT.

On this clone itself: This CDR3 fails to terminate in the conserved phenylalanine or tryptophan, so it likely reflects a read error. No DNA is shown, since the ends of the CDR3 on it are uncertain; the CDR3 is the one TCRdb lists. This chain links TRBV21-1 with TRBJ1-1; the D call in the table, TRBD1, was not verified against the DNA. TRBV21-1 is a recognized pseudogene. The CDR3 adds up to 8 amino acids, both ends counted. The CDR3 spells CASSPPRR.

J is TRBJ1-4 and V is TRBV12-3 or TRBV12-4; D not resolved. The CDR3 has 12 amino acids. Trimming pared 6 bases from V and 6 bases from J, leaving 8 bases between. CDR3 loop: CASRLRDEKLFF. CDR3 in DNA: TGTGCCAGCAGATTGCGAGATGAAAAACTGTTTTTT.

The chain has TRBV28 and TRBJ2-1, with a weak D call TRBD2 (5 bases). This CDR3 comprises 14 residues. Germline V gene data show CDR1 as MDHEN and CDR2 as SYDVKM. Trimming pared 1 base from V and 7 bases from J, leaving 11 bases between. The chain's CDR3 is CASSLSRDKNEQFF. DNA for the CDR3: TGTGCCAGCAGTTTATCCCGGGATAAGAATGAGCAGTTCTTC. The whole variable domain, filled in from reference TRBV28 and TRBJ2-1, reads DVKVTQSSRYLVKRTGEKVFLECVQDMDHENMFWYRQDPGLGLRLIYFSYDVKMKEKGDIPEGYSVSREKKERFSLILESASTNQTSMYLCASSLSRDKNEQFFGPGTRLTVL.

The rearrangement uses TRBV11-3 and TRBJ1-1, with D unclear. The germline V and J ends were trimmed by 0 bases and 6 bases, with 11 bases remaining between them. Germline loops: CDR1 SGHNT, CDR2 YENEEA. This CDR3 contains 14 residues. The CDR3 loop is CASSLDERAAEAFF. Here the CDR3 DNA reads TGTGCCAGCAGCTTAGACGAGAGGGCGGCTGAAGCTTTCTTT.

The chain couples TRBV3-1 (or the pseudogene TRBV3-2) to TRBJ2-7; D perhaps matches TRBD1 (6 bases). The CDR3 has 14 amino acids. Germline V gives CDR1 LGHDT, CDR2 YNNKEL (reference sequence). V lost 3 bases, J lost 6 bases, and 15 bases lay in between. The CDR3 protein is CASSHRRGGGEQYF. The CDR3 region has the DNA TGTGCCAGCAGCCATCGCAGGGGCGGTGGCGAGCAGTACTTC.

This clone has just a few counts. The V gene is TRBV6-5, the J gene TRBJ1-5; D not resolved. CDR3 length equals 13 residues. The germline V and J ends were trimmed by 5 bases and 1 base, with 6 bases remaining between them. The germline V gene has CDR1 MNHEY and CDR2 SVGAGI. The CDR3 here is CASSSRSNQPQHF. The CDR3 DNA reads as TGTGCCAGCAGTAGTAGAAGCAATCAGCCCCAGCATTTT.

V and J are TRBV24-1 and TRBJ2-1; 11 nucleotides match TRBD1. CDR3 length: 18 amino acids. Per germline, CDR1 KGHDR and CDR2 SFDVKD. The V gene end was trimmed by 0 bases and the J gene end by 1 base; junction bases not matched to a gene: 4. CDR3 DNA: TGTGCCACCAGTGATTTGAGTGGACAGGGGGCGTCCTACAATGAGCAGTTCTTC. The encoded protein is CATSDLSGQGASYNEQFF.

The V call is TRBV29-1, the J call TRBJ2-7, with 8 bases that match TRBD1. V dropped 0 bases and J dropped 3; count of bases not matched to a gene: 4. The V gene's germline CDR1 is SQVTM and CDR2 ANQGSEA. The CDR3 covers 14 residues. The CDR3 is CSVEDRTGGYEQYF. DNA for the CDR3: TGCAGCGTTGAAGATCGAACAGGGGGCTACGAGCAGTACTTC.

The genes are TRBV3-1 (or the pseudogene TRBV3-2) and TRBJ1-5, with 8 bases identical to TRBD1. Losses at the gene ends were 1 base for V and 7 bases for J; bases not matched to a gene: 6. This CDR3 has 15 residues. Germline CDR1 and CDR2: LGHDT and YNNKEL (reference sequence). The CDR3 spells CASSQGGQGYQPQHF. CDR3 in DNA: TGTGCCAGCAGCCAAGGTGGACAGGGATACCAGCCCCAGCATTTT.

The chain has TRBV3-1 (or the pseudogene TRBV3-2) and TRBJ2-2; D might be TRBD1 (6 bases). V lost 2 bases and J 15 bases, leaving 22 bases between the germline ends. CDR3 length equals 15 residues. Germline V CDR1 and CDR2: LGHDT, YNNKEL (reference sequence). The CDR3 spells CASSQQQGNTGFVFF. CDR3 coding DNA: TGTGCCAGCAGCCAACAACAGGGTAACACCGGGTTTGTGTTTTTT.

V and J are TRBV19 and TRBJ1-5, with D possibly matching TRBD1 (6 bases). Trimming cost V 5 bases and J 16 bases, with 18 bases left between them. The CDR3 is made up of 12 amino acids. CDR1 LNHDA and CDR2 SQIVND come from the germline V gene (reference sequence). Here the CDR3 reads CASSSPGTPRHF. The CDR3 DNA reads as TGTGCCAGTAGTTCTCCCGGGACACCAAGACATTTT.

The chain joins TRBV25-1 to TRBJ2-1, with 8 positions matching TRBD2. Per the germline V gene, CDR1 is MGHDK and CDR2 is SYGVNS. Germline trimming cut 6 bases from V and 9 bases from J; bases unmatched to any gene: 13. There are 15 residues in the CDR3. This CDR3 reads CASRDYTAGVAEQFF. The CDR3 bases are TGTGCCAGCAGAGATTACACAGCGGGAGTGGCTGAGCAGTTCTTC.

The chain recombines TRBV2 with TRBJ2-1; the D gene is possibly TRBD2 (6 bases). Looked up from germline, CDR1 is SNHLY and CDR2 is FYNNEI. This CDR3 is built from 15 residues. Trimming took 4 bases from V and 2 from J, leaving 12 bases between them. CDR3 bases: TGTGCCAGCAGTGGCTCGCGGGGCCCCTACAATGAGCAGTTCTTC. This codes for CASSGSRGPYNEQFF.